Below, 17 T cell receptor beta chains from the same sample are listed, as sequenced in a study of blood T cell repertoires in COVID-19. The method was immunoSEQ multiplex PCR; TCRdb's version includes in-frame clones alone and lacks a portion of them. The sample shows a few hundred thousand clones, approximately 86% of them seen only once. The specimen was PBMCs or T cells enriched from blood (not recorded which). The receptors originated from a woman between 45 and 60 years old who had recovered from COVID-19.

The V call is TRBV5-6, the J call TRBJ2-1; D perhaps matches TRBD1 (6 bases). The ends were cut back, 1 base at V and 4 bases at J, with 12 bases in the middle. Germline V gene data show CDR1 as SGHDT and CDR2 as YYEEEE. The CDR3 covers 15 residues. The CDR3 protein is CASSLSGTLYNEQFF. The CDR3 coding sequence is TGTGCCAGCAGCTTGTCGGGGACACTGTACAATGAGCAGTTCTTC.

The chain employs TRBV10-3 and TRBJ1-1; TRBD1 is a possible D gene (6 bases). Trimming left V 7 bases short and J 0 bases short, with 12 bases between. Germline loops: CDR1 ENHRY, CDR2 SYGVKD. This CDR3 has 14 residues. In nucleotides, the CDR3 is TGTGCCATCACTGGGGACATAATGAACACTGAAGCTTTCTTT. Translation gives CAITGDIMNTEAFF.

Comments on this clone: The same CDR3 arises from other DNA sequences in this sample as well. The chain joins TRBV18 to TRBJ1-1; no firm D call. CDR1 is KGHSH, CDR2 LQKENI, per germline. Trimming cost V 0 bases and J 0 bases, with 8 bases left between them. The length of the CDR3 is 15 residues. CDR3 loop: CASSPPRGLNTEAFF. The CDR3, as DNA: TGTGCCAGCTCACCACCTCGCGGGCTGAACACTGAAGCTTTCTTT.

The CDR3: CAWDRGTNYGYTF. DNA of the CDR3: TGTGCCTGGGACAGGGGAACTAACTATGGCTACACCTTC. The V gene is TRBV30, the J gene TRBJ1-2; 8 nucleotides agree with TRBD1. The CDR3 consists of 13 residues. V shed 5 bases, J shed 0 bases, and the junction held 2 bases outside the gene matches. Per germline, CDR1 GTSNPN and CDR2 SVGIG (reference sequence).

The rearrangement joins TRBV5-4 to TRBJ1-6, with 7 positions matching TRBD1. The CDR3 extends over 14 amino acids. V lost 2 bases and J lost 8; bases outside the gene matches: 4. Germline V lookup: CDR1 SGHNT, CDR2 YYREEE (reference sequence). CDR3 DNA: TGTGCCAGCAGCTTCCGGGACAGCTATTCACCCCTCCACTTT. Translated, it gives CASSFRDSYSPLHF.

The genes are TRBV19 and TRBJ1-1; 8 positions match TRBD1. Germline lookup yields CDR1 LNHDA and CDR2 SQIVND (reference sequence). The junction had 5 bases not matched to a gene; V was cut back by 5 bases and J by 0 bases. There are 15 residues in the CDR3. CDR3 sequence reads: CASSSGGAVNTEAFF. For the CDR3, the DNA is TGTGCCAGTAGTTCAGGGGGCGCGGTGAACACTGAAGCTTTCTTT.

On this clone itself: The same CDR3 arises from other DNA sequences in this sample as well. In DNA form, the CDR3 reads TGTGCCAGCAGCCGCGGGACAGGGAACGAAAAACTGTTTTTT. Protein product: CASSRGTGNEKLFF. This chain connects TRBV6-5 to TRBJ1-4; TRBD1 matches 9 bases. The CDR3 has 14 amino acids. Germline V gene sequence: CDR1 MNHEY, CDR2 SVGAGI. V shed 6 bases and J 8 bases; nucleotides not matched to a gene: 7.

Ten or more counts support this clone. The chain couples TRBV19 to TRBJ1-6; D gene uncertain. The length of the CDR3 is 13 residues. Trimming removed 6 bases from V and 10 bases from J, with 13 bases in between. Germline CDR1 LNHDA, CDR2 SQIVND (reference sequence). CDR3 in DNA: TGTGCCAGTAGCCGCGGCGAATGGTCACCCCTCCACTTT. As protein: CASSRGEWSPLHF.

This clone has just a few counts. The V call is TRBV28, the J call TRBJ1-5; D is unresolved. In germline, CDR1 is MDHEN, CDR2 SYDVKM. Trimming took 1 base from V and 2 from J, leaving 15 bases between them. This CDR3 is 17 amino acids long. CDR3 DNA: TGTGCCAGCAGTTTATCCGCAGCTCTCAGGCGCAATCAGCCCCAGCATTTT. Its translation: CASSLSAALRRNQPQHF. The full variable domain, in which reference TRBV28 and TRBJ1-5 provide the parts outside the CDR3, is DVKVTQSSRYLVKRTGEKVFLECVQDMDHENMFWYRQDPGLGLRLIYFSYDVKMKEKGDIPEGYSVSREKKERFSLILESASTNQTSMYLCASSLSAALRRNQPQHFGDGTRLSIL.

The rearrangement uses TRBV19 and TRBJ1-4; D is perhaps TRBD1 (6 bases). V was clipped by 5 bases and J by 7 bases, with 20 bases between them. The CDR3 consists of 16 residues. Germline V lookup: CDR1 LNHDA, CDR2 SQIVND (reference sequence). This CDR3 is CASSLQPPGTTEKLFF. CDR3 DNA sequence: TGTGCCAGTAGTTTACAACCACCCGGGACAACTGAAAAACTGTTTTTT.

The J gene is TRBJ2-1, the V gene TRBV30; 13 bases map to TRBD2. J gave up 2 bases and V 2 bases, and 9 bases lay outside the gene matches. The germline V gene has CDR1 GTSNPN and CDR2 SVGIG (reference sequence). The CDR3 spans 18 residues. The chain's CDR3 is CAWSRRTSGRRTYNEQFF. CDR3 bases: TGTGCCTGGAGTAGGCGGACTAGCGGGAGAAGGACCTACAATGAGCAGTTCTTC. The full variable domain, completed using reference TRBV30 and TRBJ2-1, is SQTIHQWPATLVQPVGSPLSLECTVEGTSNPNLYWYRQAAGRGLQLLFYSVGIGQISSEVPQNLSASRPQDRQFILSSKKLLLSDSGFYLCAWSRRTSGRRTYNEQFFGPGTRLTVL.

The genes are TRBV25-1 and TRBJ2-5; maybe TRBD1 (6 bases). The V and J ends lost 3 bases and 3 bases respectively, with 14 bases between them. Germline V lookup: CDR1 MGHDK, CDR2 SYGVNS. CDR3 length equals 15 residues. CDR3 amino acids: CASSDPTGWKETQYF. In nucleotides, the CDR3 is TGTGCCAGCAGTGACCCGACAGGTTGGAAAGAGACCCAGTACTTC.

The chain employs TRBV11-2 and TRBJ2-2; 15 bases align to TRBD2. Germline V gene data show CDR1 as SGHAT and CDR2 as FQNNGV. CDR3 size: 17 residues. V gave up 8 bases and J gave up 3 bases; unmatched junction bases: 7. CDR3 nucleotide sequence: TGTGCCAGCCGCGGAGGGACTAGCGGGAGGTACACCGGGGAGCTGTTTTTT. Protein: CASRGGTSGRYTGELFF.

This clone was seen only once. The chain recombines TRBV5-6 with TRBJ2-4; D may be TRBD2 (5 bases). The CDR3 runs 15 residues. Trimming shortened V by 1 base and J by 0 bases, and 8 bases separated the two germline ends. CDR1 is SGHDT and CDR2 is YYEEEE in the germline V gene. The CDR3 sequence is CASSLRGLAKNIQYF. Here the CDR3 DNA reads TGTGCCAGCAGCTTGCGTGGACTAGCCAAAAACATTCAGTACTTC. Full variable domain (outside the CDR3, taken from reference TRBV5-6 and TRBJ2-4): DAGVTQSPTHLIKTRGQQVTLRCSPKSGHDTVSWYQQALGQGPQFIFQYYEEEERQRGNFPDRFSGHQFPNYSSELNVNALLLGDSALYLCASSLRGLAKNIQYFGAGTRLSVL.

The gene calls are TRBV7-2 and TRBJ1-3; D is perhaps TRBD1 (6 bases). Between the trimmed V and J ends, which lost 6 bases and 4 bases, there was a span of 10 bases. This CDR3 comprises 13 residues. CDR1 and CDR2 from the germline V gene are SGHTA and FQGNSA. The CDR3 region has the DNA TGTGCCAGCAGTGCCGACAGGGGAAACACCATATATTTT. This sequence encodes CASSADRGNTIYF. Full variable domain (rest looked up from reference TRBV7-2 and TRBJ1-3): GAGVSQSPSNKVTEKGKDVELRCDPISGHTALYWYRQSLGQGLEFLIYFQGNSAPDKSGLPSDRFSAERTGGSVSTLTIQRTQQEDSAVYLCASSADRGNTIYFGEGSWLTVV.

The V call is TRBV11-2, the J call TRBJ2-7, with 14 bases that match TRBD2. V shed 4 bases, J shed 5 bases, and the junction held 7 bases outside the gene matches. Germline V gene lookup returns CDR1 SGHAT and CDR2 FQNNGV. The CDR3 totals 16 residues. The CDR3 DNA is TGTGCCAGCAGCTCCCCCGGGACTAGCGGGAGACACGAGCAGTACTTC. Encoded protein: CASSSPGTSGRHEQYF.

The chain recombines TRBV25-1 with TRBJ1-4; the D is unclear. V was shortened by 2 bases and J by 8 bases, with 15 bases between the two germline ends. Germline CDR1 is MGHDK and CDR2 is SYGVNS. The CDR3 loop spans 15 amino acids. CDR3 sequence reads: CASSEPRRAGEKLFF. In DNA, the CDR3 is TGTGCCAGCAGTGAACCCCGTCGGGCGGGGGAAAAACTGTTTTTT. The full variable domain, with the rest looked up from reference TRBV25-1 and TRBJ1-4, is EADIYQTPRYLVIGTGKKITLECSQTMGHDKMYWYQQDPGMELHLIHYSYGVNSTEKGDLSSESTVSRIRTEHFPLTLESARPSHTSQYLCASSEPRRAGEKLFFGSGTQLSVL.